The sequence of this T cell receptor beta chain was determined in a study of CD8+ T cells in alopecia areata. Comments on this clone: The antigen is undetermined.

cDNA reverse transcribed from extracted RNA served as the sequencing template. Clones were read by immunoSEQ multiplex PCR, and TCRdb kept only the in-frame ones, dropping some. The sample lists fewer than 110,000 clones, roughly 50% seen once, with about 9% in the top ten. Study-level findings and limits: Greater clonality was observed in lesional scalp samples, especially alopecia totalis/universalis, versus normal scalp.

The receptor was isolated from a human donor in good health. Sequencing was done on a sample of CD4+ T cells sorted from blood.

CDR3 sequence (DNA): TGTGCCAGCAGCTCGGACAGGGGGAGGTCGTATTCACCCCTCCACTTT. It codes for CASSSDRGRSYSPLHF. The chain couples TRBV7-9 to TRBJ1-6, with 10 nucleotides matching TRBD1. In germline, CDR1 is SEHNR, CDR2 FQNEAQ (reference sequence). With V trimmed by 4 bases and J by 8 bases, 8 bases remained unmatched. The CDR3 has 16 residues.